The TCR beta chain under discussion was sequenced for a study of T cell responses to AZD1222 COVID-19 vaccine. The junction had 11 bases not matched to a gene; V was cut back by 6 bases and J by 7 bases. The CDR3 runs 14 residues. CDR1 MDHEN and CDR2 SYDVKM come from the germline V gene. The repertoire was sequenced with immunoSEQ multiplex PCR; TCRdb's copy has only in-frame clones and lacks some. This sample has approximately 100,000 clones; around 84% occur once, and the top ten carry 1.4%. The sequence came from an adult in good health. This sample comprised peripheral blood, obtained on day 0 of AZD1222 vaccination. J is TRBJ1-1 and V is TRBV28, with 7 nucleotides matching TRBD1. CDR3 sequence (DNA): TGTGCCAGCAGCCTGCTGGAGGGGGCCCGTGAAGCTTTCTTT. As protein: CASSLLEGAREAFF.